The 10 T cell receptor beta chains presented below share a single source sample, sequenced in a study of T cells in Graves' hyperthyroidism and ophthalmopathy. The CDR3 regions of TCR beta were amplified from RNA transcripts. First-round RT-PCR of the TCR CDR3 relied on the HTBI primer set. MiXCR was run by TCRdb on the multiplex PCR reads, yielding one entry per CDR3 protein. The sample yields a few hundred thousand distinct CDR3 sequences, roughly 23% seen once. The sequenced sample consisted of blood. These receptors came from a woman in her seventies with Graves' ophthalmopathy.

This clonotype showed up just a few times. The chain carries TRBV5-1 and TRBJ2-7; weak D call: TRBD2 (5 bases). Trimming removed 2 bases from V and 0 bases from J, with 12 bases in between. Germline lookup yields CDR1 SGHRS and CDR2 YFSETQ. The CDR3 loop spans 15 amino acids. As DNA, the CDR3 is TGCGCCAGCAGCTTAAACAGCGGATCCTCCTACGAGCAGTACTTC. Translated: CASSLNSGSSYEQYF. The variable domain in full, completed from reference TRBV5-1 and TRBJ2-7, reads KAGVTQTPRYLIKTRGQQVTLSCSPISGHRSVSWYQQTPGQGLQFLFEYFSETQRNKGNFPGRFSGRQFSNSRSEMNVSTLELGDSALYLCASSLNSGSSYEQYFGPGTRLTVT.

The chain is built from TRBV5-1 and TRBJ2-7, with D perhaps assigned TRBD1 or TRBD2 (8 bases each). The CDR3 length is 16 residues. The V end was cut by 4 bases, the J end by 0 bases, with 17 bases between. Germline-derived CDR1 and CDR2 are SGHRS and YFSETQ. Here the CDR3 DNA reads TGCGCCAGCAGCCCGTATAGCGGGACAGGCTCCTACGAGCAGTACTTC. Its translation: CASSPYSGTGSYEQYF.

A few counts support this clonotype. The chain employs TRBV20-1 and TRBJ1-5; 10 bases are a match to TRBD1. Looked up from germline, CDR1 is DFQATT and CDR2 is SNEGSKA (reference sequence). J gave up 6 bases and V 5 bases, and 4 bases lay outside the gene matches. The CDR3 extends over 13 amino acids. The CDR3 DNA reads TGCAGTGCTGTAGGACAGGGGGGTCAGCCCCAGCATTTT. Protein sequence: CSAVGQGGQPQHF.

The rearrangement uses TRBV29-1 and TRBJ2-1; no clear D gene. The CDR3 runs 10 residues. Germline V gene lookup returns CDR1 SQVTM and CDR2 ANQGSEA. The V end lost 5 bases, the J end lost 14 bases, and 13 bases lay between the germline ends. CDR3 in DNA: TGCAGCGTTTATCAGCCCTTTGAGTTCTTC. Encoded protein: CSVYQPFEFF.

The V call is TRBV24-1, the J call TRBJ1-2, with 8 positions matching TRBD1. V was pared by 3 bases and J by 4 bases, with 6 bases of the junction left unmatched. This CDR3 region has 15 residues. Germline V gene sequence: CDR1 KGHDR, CDR2 SFDVKD. The CDR3 here is CATSDPTGGLYGYTF. CDR3 DNA sequence: TGTGCCACCAGTGATCCCACAGGGGGGCTCTATGGCTACACCTTC.

This sequence joins TRBV5-1 and TRBJ1-2, with D possibly TRBD1 on 5 matching bases. The germline CDR1 and CDR2 sequences are SGHRS and YFSETQ. This CDR3 comprises 14 residues. Trimming cost V 2 bases and J 7 bases, with 15 bases left between them. CDR3 in DNA: TGCGCCAGCAGCTTAGAAGGGGTTGGAAGTGGCTACACCTTC. It codes for CASSLEGVGSGYTF.

The rearrangement joins TRBV6-1 to TRBJ2-5, with TRBD2 identical over 8 bases. V was pared by 7 bases and J by 5 bases, with 9 bases of the junction left unmatched. The CDR3 covers 14 residues. Germline V gene lookup returns CDR1 MNHNS and CDR2 SASEGT. This chain's CDR3 is CASKVAGGLETQYF. As DNA, the CDR3 is TGTGCCAGCAAAGTGGCGGGAGGTTTGGAGACCCAGTACTTC.

Ten or more counts support this clonotype. This chain links TRBV5-1 with TRBJ1-1; maybe TRBD1 (5 bases). Germline CDR1 is SGHRS and CDR2 is YFSETQ. This CDR3 contains 15 residues. Trimming shortened V by 6 bases and J by 0 bases, and 15 bases separated the two germline ends. The CDR3 is CASNPGTLMNTEAFF. The CDR3 DNA reads TGCGCCAGCAACCCGGGGACCCTTATGAACACTGAAGCTTTCTTT.

The sample holds a few counts of this clonotype. A read error may produce the germline difference seen at one junction end. V and J are TRBV12-3 or TRBV12-4 and TRBJ2-2; possibly TRBD1 or TRBD2 for D (5 bases each). The CDR3 totals 12 residues. The CDR3 region has the DNA TGTGCCAGCAGTTTTACCATGGGGGAACTGTTTTTT. Protein: CASSFTMGELFF.

The chain is built from TRBV6-1 and TRBJ2-1; possibly TRBD2 for D (5 bases). CDR1 MNHNS and CDR2 SASEGT come from the germline V gene. V was pared by 2 bases and J by 2 bases, with 10 bases between. This CDR3 has 15 residues. CDR3 in DNA: TGTGCCAGCAGTGAACTCCAGCGGCCCTACAATGAGCAGTTCTTC. Protein: CASSELQRPYNEQFF.